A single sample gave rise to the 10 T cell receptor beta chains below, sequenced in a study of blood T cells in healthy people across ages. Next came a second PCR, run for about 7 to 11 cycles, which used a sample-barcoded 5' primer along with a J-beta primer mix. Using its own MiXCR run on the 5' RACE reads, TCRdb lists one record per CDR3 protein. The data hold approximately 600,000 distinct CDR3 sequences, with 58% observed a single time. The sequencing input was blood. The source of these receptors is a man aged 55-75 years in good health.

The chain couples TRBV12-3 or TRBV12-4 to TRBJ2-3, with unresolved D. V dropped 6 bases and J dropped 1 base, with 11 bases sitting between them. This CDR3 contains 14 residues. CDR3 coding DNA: TGTGCCAGCAGCCCCAGGCTGCGCACAGATACGCAGTATTTT. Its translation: CASSPRLRTDTQYF.

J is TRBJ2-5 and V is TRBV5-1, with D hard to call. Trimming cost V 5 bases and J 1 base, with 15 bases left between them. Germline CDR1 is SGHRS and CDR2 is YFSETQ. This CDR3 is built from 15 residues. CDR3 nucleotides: TGCGCCAGCAGAATGACCCCCGGCTCCCAAGAGACCCAGTACTTC. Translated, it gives CASRMTPGSQETQYF. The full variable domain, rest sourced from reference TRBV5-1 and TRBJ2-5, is KAGVTQTPRYLIKTRGQQVTLSCSPISGHRSVSWYQQTPGQGLQFLFEYFSETQRNKGNFPGRFSGRQFSNSRSEMNVSTLELGDSALYLCASRMTPGSQETQYFGPGTRLLVL.

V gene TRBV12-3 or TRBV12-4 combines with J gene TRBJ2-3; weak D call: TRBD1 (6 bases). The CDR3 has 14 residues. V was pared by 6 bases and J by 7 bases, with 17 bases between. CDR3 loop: CASSPNRVRNTQYF. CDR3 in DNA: TGTGCCAGCAGCCCGAACAGGGTTCGGAATACGCAGTATTTT.

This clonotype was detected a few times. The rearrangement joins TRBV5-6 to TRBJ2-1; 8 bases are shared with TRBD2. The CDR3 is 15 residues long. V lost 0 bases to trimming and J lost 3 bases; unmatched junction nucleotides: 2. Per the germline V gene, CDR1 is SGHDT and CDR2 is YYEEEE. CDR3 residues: CASSLVLAGYNEQFF. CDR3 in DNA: TGTGCCAGCAGCTTGGTTCTAGCGGGCTACAATGAGCAGTTCTTC. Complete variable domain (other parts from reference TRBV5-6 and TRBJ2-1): DAGVTQSPTHLIKTRGQQVTLRCSPKSGHDTVSWYQQALGQGPQFIFQYYEEEERQRGNFPDRFSGHQFPNYSSELNVNALLLGDSALYLCASSLVLAGYNEQFFGPGTRLTVL.

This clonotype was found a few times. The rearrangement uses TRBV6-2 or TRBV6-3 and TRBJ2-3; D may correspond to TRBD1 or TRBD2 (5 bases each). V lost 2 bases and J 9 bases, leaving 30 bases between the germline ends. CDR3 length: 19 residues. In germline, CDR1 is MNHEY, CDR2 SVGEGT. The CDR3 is CASSYGRSGERNVGTTQYF. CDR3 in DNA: TGTGCCAGCAGTTACGGTCGAAGTGGGGAACGGAATGTCGGGACCACGCAGTATTTT.

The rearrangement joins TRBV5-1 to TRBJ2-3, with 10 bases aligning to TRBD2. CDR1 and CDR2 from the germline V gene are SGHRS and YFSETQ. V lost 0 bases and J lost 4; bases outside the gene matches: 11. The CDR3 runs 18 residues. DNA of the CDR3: TGCGCCAGCAGCTTGGCCAGCCCAACTAGCGGGGTCGCAGATACGCAGTATTTT. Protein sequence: CASSLASPTSGVADTQYF.

CDR3 sequence (DNA): TGTGCCATCGACAGCGGGGTCACAGATACGCAGTATTTT. It codes for CAIDSGVTDTQYF. J is TRBJ2-3 and V is TRBV10-3; TRBD2 matches at 7 bases. CDR1 ENHRY and CDR2 SYGVKD come from the germline V gene. CDR3 length: 13 residues. Trimming removed 8 bases from V and 2 bases from J; junction bases left unmatched: 4.

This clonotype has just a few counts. The CDR3 bases are TGCGCCAGCAGCTCGACCGGGACAGCTCTTGGCTACACCTTC. This sequence encodes CASSSTGTALGYTF. The chain combines TRBV5-1 with TRBJ1-2; 7 nucleotides align to TRBD1. V trimming: 3 bases; J trimming: 7 bases; junction bases outside the gene matches: 9. The CDR3 loop spans 14 amino acids. Germline CDR1 SGHRS, CDR2 YFSETQ.

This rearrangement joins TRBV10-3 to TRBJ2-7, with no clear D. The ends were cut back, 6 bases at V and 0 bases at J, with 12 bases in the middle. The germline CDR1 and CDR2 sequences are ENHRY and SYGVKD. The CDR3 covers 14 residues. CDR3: CAIRAGMSSYEQYF. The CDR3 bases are TGTGCCATCAGGGCAGGTATGAGCTCCTACGAGCAGTACTTC.

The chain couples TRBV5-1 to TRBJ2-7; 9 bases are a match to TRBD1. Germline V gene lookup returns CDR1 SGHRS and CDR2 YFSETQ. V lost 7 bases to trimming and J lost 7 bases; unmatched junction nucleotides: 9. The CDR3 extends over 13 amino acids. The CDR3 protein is CASRMGQGEEQYF. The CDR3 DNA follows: TGCGCCAGCCGGATGGGACAGGGTGAAGAGCAGTACTTC.